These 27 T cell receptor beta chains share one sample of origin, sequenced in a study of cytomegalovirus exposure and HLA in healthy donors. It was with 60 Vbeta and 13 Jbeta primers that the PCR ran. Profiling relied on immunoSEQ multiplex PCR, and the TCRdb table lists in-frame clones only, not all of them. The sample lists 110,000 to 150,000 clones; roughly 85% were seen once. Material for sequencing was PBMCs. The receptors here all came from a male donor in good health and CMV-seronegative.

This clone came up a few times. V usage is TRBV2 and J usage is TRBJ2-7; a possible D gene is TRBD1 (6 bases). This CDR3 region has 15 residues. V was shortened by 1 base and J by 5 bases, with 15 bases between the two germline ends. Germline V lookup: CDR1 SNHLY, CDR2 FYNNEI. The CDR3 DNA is TGTGCCAGCAGTGAAGTGGGGCAGGGGAAGGACGAGCAGTACTTC. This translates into CASSEVGQGKDEQYF.

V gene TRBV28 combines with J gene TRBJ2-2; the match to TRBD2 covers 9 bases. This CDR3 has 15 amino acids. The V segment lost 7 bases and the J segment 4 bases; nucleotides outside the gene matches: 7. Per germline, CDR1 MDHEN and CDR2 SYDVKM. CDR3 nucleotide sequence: TGTGCCAGCACCATAGCGGGAGTACTCACCGGGGAGCTGTTTTTT. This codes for CASTIAGVLTGELFF.

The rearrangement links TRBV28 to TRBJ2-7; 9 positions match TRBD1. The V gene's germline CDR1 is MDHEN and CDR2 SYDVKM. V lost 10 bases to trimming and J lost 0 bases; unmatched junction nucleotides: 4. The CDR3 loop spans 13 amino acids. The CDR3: CATRGQGSYEQYF. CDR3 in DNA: TGTGCCACCCGGGGACAGGGCTCCTACGAGCAGTACTTC.

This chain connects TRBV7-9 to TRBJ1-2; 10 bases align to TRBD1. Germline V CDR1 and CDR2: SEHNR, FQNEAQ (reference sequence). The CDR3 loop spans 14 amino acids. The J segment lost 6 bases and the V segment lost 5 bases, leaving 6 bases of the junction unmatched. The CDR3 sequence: CASSNMGQGNGYTF. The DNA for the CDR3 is TGTGCCAGCAGCAACATGGGACAGGGGAATGGCTACACCTTC.

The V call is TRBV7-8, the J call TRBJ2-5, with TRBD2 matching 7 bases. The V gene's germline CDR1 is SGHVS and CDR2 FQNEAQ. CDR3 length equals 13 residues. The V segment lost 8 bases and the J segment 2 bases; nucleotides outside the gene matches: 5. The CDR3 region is CASVGTKQETQYF. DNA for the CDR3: TGTGCCAGCGTTGGGACTAAACAAGAGACCCAGTACTTC.

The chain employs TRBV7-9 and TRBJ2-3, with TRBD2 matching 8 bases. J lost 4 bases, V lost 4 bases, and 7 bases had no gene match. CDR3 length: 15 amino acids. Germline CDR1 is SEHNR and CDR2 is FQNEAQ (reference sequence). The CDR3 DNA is TGTGCCAGCAGCTCGGGGGGGAGTGGCTCAGATACGCAGTATTTT. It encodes CASSSGGSGSDTQYF.

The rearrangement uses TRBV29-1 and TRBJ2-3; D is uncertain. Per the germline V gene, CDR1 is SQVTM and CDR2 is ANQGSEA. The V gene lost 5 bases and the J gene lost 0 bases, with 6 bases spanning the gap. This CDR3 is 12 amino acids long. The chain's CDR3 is CSVRQSTDTQYF. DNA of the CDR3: TGCAGCGTTCGCCAGAGCACAGATACGCAGTATTTT.

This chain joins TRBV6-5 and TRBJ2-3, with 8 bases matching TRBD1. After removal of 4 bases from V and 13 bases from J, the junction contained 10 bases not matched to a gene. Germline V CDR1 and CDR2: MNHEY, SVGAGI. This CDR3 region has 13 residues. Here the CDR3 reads CASSWRGQGAKYF. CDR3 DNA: TGTGCCAGCAGTTGGAGGGGCCAGGGGGCGAAGTATTTT.

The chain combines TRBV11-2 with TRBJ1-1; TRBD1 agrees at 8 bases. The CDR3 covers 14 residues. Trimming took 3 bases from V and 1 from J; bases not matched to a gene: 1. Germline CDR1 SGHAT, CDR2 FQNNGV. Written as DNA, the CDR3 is TGTGCCAGCAGCTTCACAGGGGGGAACACTGAAGCTTTCTTT. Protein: CASSFTGGNTEAFF. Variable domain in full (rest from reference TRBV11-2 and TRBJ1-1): EAGVAQSPRYKIIEKRQSVAFWCNPISGHATLYWYQQILGQGPKLLIQFQNNGVVDDSQLPKDRFSAERLKGVDSTLKIQPAKLEDSAVYLCASSFTGGNTEAFFGQGTRLTVV.

CDR3 coding DNA: TGCGCCAGCAGCCAGCAGGGACAGGGCCAAGAGACCCAGTACTTC. This codes for CASSQQGQGQETQYF. The chain links TRBV4-3 to TRBJ2-5, with 9 nucleotides matching TRBD1. The ends lost 3 bases at V and 1 base at J; junction bases unmatched: 3. Germline V gene data show CDR1 as LGHNA and CDR2 as YSLEER. The CDR3 spans 15 residues.

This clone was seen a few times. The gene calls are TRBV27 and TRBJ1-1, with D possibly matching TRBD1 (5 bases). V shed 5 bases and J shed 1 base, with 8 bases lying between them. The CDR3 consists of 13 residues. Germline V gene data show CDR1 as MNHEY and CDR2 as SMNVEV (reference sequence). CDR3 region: CASSVTGNTEAFF. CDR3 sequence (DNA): TGTGCCAGCAGTGTTACAGGGAACACTGAAGCTTTCTTT.

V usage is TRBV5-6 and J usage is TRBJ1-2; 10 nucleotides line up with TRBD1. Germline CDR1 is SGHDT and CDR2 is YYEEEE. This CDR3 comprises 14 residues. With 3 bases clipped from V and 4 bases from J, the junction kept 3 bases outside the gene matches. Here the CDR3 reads CASSWGTGAYGYTF. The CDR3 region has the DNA TGTGCCAGCAGCTGGGGGACAGGGGCCTATGGCTACACCTTC.

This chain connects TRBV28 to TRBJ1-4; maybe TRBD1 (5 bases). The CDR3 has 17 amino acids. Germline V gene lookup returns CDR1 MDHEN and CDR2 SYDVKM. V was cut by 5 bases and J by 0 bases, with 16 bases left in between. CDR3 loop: CASSPPAGFATNEKLFF. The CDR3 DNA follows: TGTGCCAGCAGTCCCCCGGCAGGGTTTGCAACTAATGAAAAACTGTTTTTT.

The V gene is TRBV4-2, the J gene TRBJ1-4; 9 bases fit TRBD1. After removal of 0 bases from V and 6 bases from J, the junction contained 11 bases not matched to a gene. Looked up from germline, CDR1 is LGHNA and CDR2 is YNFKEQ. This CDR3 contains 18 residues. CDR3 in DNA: TGTGCCAGCAGCCAAGATCTGACAGGGGGGAGAGTTGATGAAAAACTGTTTTTT. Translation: CASSQDLTGGRVDEKLFF.

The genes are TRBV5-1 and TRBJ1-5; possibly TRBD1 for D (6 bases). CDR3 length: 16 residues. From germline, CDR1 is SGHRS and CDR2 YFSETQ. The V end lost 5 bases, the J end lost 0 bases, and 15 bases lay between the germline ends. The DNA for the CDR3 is TGCGCCAGCAGTCCGGCAGGGGTATTTAGCAATCAGCCCCAGCATTTT. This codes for CASSPAGVFSNQPQHF.

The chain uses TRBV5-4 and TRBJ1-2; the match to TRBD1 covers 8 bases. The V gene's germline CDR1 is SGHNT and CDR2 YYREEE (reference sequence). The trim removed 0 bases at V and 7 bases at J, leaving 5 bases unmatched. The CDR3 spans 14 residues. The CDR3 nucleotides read TGTGCCAGCAGCTTGGACAGGGGGGTCGGTGGCTACACCTTC. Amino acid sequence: CASSLDRGVGGYTF.

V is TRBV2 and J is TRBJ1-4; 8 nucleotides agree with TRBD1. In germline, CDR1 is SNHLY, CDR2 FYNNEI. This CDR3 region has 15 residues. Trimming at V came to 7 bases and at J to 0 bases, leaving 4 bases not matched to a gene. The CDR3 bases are TGTGCCAGCAAACTACAGGGGGCAACTAATGAAAAACTGTTTTTT. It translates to CASKLQGATNEKLFF.

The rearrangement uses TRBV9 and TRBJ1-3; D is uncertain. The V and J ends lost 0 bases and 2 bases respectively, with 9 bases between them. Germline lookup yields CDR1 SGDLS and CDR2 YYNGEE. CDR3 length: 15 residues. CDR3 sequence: CASSVASGTGNTIYF. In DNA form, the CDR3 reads TGTGCCAGCAGCGTAGCCAGTGGTACTGGAAACACCATATATTTT.

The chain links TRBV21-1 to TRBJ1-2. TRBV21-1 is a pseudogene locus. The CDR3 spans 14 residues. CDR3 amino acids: CASSKGGGDYGYTF. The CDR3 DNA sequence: TGTGCCAGCAGCAAAGGGGGAGGGGATTATGGCTACACCTTC.

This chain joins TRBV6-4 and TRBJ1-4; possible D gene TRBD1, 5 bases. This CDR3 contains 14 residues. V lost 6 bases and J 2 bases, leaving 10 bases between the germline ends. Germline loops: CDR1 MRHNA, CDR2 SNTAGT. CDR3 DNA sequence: TGTGCCAGCAGGCAGGGATTCACTAATGAAAAACTGTTTTTT. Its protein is CASRQGFTNEKLFF.

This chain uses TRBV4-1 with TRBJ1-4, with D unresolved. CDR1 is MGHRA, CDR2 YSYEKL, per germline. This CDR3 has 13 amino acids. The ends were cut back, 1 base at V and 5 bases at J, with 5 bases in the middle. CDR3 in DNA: TGCGCCAGCAGCCAAGTATCCAATGAAAAACTGTTTTTT. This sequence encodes CASSQVSNEKLFF.

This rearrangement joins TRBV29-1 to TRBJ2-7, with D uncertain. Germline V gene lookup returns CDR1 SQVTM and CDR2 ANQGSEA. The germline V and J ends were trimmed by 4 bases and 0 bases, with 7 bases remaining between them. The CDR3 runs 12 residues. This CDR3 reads CSVAGSSYEQYF. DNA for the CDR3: TGCAGCGTTGCTGGCTCCTCCTACGAGCAGTACTTC.

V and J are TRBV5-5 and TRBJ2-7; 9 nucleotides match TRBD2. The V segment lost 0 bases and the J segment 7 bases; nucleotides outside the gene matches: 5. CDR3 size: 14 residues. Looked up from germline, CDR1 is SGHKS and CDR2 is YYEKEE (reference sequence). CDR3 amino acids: CASSLDLAGREQYF. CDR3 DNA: TGTGCCAGCAGCTTGGATCTAGCGGGACGAGAGCAGTACTTC.

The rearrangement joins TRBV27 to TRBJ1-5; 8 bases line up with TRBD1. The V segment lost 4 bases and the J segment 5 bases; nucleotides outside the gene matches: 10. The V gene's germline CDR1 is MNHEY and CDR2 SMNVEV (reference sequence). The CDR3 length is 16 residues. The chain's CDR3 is CASSSRTGSRYQPQHF. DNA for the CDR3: TGTGCCAGCAGTTCGCGGACAGGGTCACGGTATCAGCCCCAGCATTTT.

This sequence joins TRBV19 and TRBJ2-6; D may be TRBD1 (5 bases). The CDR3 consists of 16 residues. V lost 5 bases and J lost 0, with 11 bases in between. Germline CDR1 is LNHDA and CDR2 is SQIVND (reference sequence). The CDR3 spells CASSETGSSGANVLTF. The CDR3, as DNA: TGTGCCAGTAGTGAAACAGGAAGCTCTGGGGCCAACGTCCTGACTTTC.

The CDR3 is CASSQDAGVTNQPQHF. DNA for the CDR3: TGTGCCAGCAGCCAAGATGCAGGGGTCACCAATCAGCCCCAGCATTTT. The chain has TRBV4-2 and TRBJ1-5; a possible D gene is TRBD1 (6 bases). V was clipped by 0 bases and J by 3 bases, with 12 bases between them. This CDR3 spans 16 amino acids. Germline V gene data show CDR1 as LGHNA and CDR2 as YNFKEQ.

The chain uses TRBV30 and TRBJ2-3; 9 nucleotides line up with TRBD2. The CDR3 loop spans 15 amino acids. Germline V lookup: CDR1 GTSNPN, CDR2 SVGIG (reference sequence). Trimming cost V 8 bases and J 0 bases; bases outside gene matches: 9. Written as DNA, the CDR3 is TGTGCCGCAACGATCCTAGCGGGAAGCACAGATACGCAGTATTTT. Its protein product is CAATILAGSTDTQYF.